The 3 T cell receptor beta chains below come from one sample, sequenced in a study of OX40 agonist ivuxolimab in advanced cancers. Profiling relied on immunoSEQ multiplex PCR, and the TCRdb table lists in-frame clones only, not all of them. The data contain tens of thousands of clones, about 85% of them singletons. This material consisted of CD4+ or CD8+ T cells sorted from blood, taken in a trial of the OX40 agonist ivuxolimab. All receptors derive from an adult with an advanced solid tumor such as melanoma, head and neck, liver or kidney cancer.

In its sample, this clone was seen a few times. The chain joins TRBV19 to TRBJ2-2, with D uncertain. V lost 4 bases, J lost 4 bases, and 7 bases lay in between. The germline gives CDR1 LNHDA, CDR2 SQIVND (reference sequence). The length of the CDR3 is 13 residues. This chain's CDR3 is CASSRAGTGELFF. The DNA of the CDR3 is TGTGCCAGTAGTAGGGCTGGCACCGGGGAGCTGTTTTTT.

CDR3 protein: CASSLARGTGMKGYTF. CDR3 bases: TGTGCCAGCAGCTTAGCAAGAGGAACGGGGATGAAGGGCTACACCTTC. The genes are TRBV7-2 and TRBJ1-2, with D unresolved. Germline values: CDR1 SGHTA, CDR2 FQGNSA. The germline V and J ends were trimmed by 0 bases and 8 bases, with 19 bases remaining between them. The CDR3 totals 16 residues.

The chain carries TRBV2 and TRBJ1-5; tentatively, D is TRBD1 (5 bases). Trimming took off 7 bases at V and 1 base at J, with 14 bases between the two ends. The CDR3 contains 15 residues. The germline V gene encodes CDR1 SNHLY and CDR2 FYNNEI. Here the CDR3 reads CASNLQGDSNQPQHF. DNA for the CDR3: TGTGCCAGCAATCTACAAGGGGACAGCAATCAGCCCCAGCATTTT. Using reference TRBV2 and TRBJ1-5 for the parts outside the CDR3, the full variable domain is EPEVTQTPSHQVTQMGQEVILRCVPISNHLYFYWYRQILGQKVEFLVSFYNNEISEKSEIFDDQFSVERPDGSNFTLKIRSTKLEDSAMYFCASNLQGDSNQPQHFGDGTRLSIL.